Listed here are 8 T cell receptor beta chains from one sample, sequenced in a study of OX40 agonist ivuxolimab in advanced cancers. Repertoires were generated with immunoSEQ multiplex PCR, while TCRdb's copy carries only in-frame clones and drops some. There are about 61,000 clones in the sample; roughly 85% occur only once, and roughly 0.47% lies in the top ten. The sequenced sample was CD4+ or CD8+ T cells sorted from blood, obtained in a trial of the OX40 agonist ivuxolimab. The source of these receptors is an adult with an advanced solid tumor such as melanoma, head and neck, liver or kidney cancer.

The chain has TRBV27 and TRBJ2-3; D might be TRBD2 (5 bases). The CDR3 loop spans 12 amino acids. Germline V lookup: CDR1 MNHEY, CDR2 SMNVEV (reference sequence). Trimming shortened V by 6 bases and J by 4 bases, and 8 bases separated the two germline ends. The CDR3 is CASSGVADTQYF. The CDR3 DNA reads TGTGCCAGCAGCGGGGTGGCAGATACGCAGTATTTT.

The CDR3 sequence: CASSFGSNTEAFF. The CDR3 DNA follows: TGTGCCAGCAGCTTTGGGTCGAACACTGAAGCTTTCTTT. The chain uses TRBV7-9 and TRBJ1-1; D is unresolved. The V gene's germline CDR1 is SEHNR and CDR2 FQNEAQ (reference sequence). The CDR3 loop spans 13 amino acids. The ends were cut back, 3 bases at V and 1 base at J, with 6 bases in the middle.

This chain links TRBV5-1 with TRBJ1-4; D possibly corresponds to TRBD1 (5 bases). CDR1 and CDR2 from the germline V gene are SGHRS and YFSETQ. The CDR3 totals 17 residues. V lost 1 base, J lost 8 bases, and 21 bases lay in between. Here the CDR3 DNA reads TGCGCCAGCAGCTTGTCGCCAGAAGGGGAGGGAGGAGAAAAACTGTTTTTT. This encodes CASSLSPEGEGGEKLFF. Full variable domain (outside the CDR3, taken from reference TRBV5-1 and TRBJ1-4): KAGVTQTPRYLIKTRGQQVTLSCSPISGHRSVSWYQQTPGQGLQFLFEYFSETQRNKGNFPGRFSGRQFSNSRSEMNVSTLELGDSALYLCASSLSPEGEGGEKLFFGSGTQLSVL.

The J gene is TRBJ2-1, the V gene TRBV19; 9 nucleotides agree with TRBD2. This CDR3 comprises 15 residues. CDR1 and CDR2 (germline): LNHDA, SQIVND (reference sequence). J gave up 2 bases and V 4 bases, and 3 bases lay outside the gene matches. This CDR3 is CASSTSGVTYNEQFF. CDR3 in DNA: TGTGCCAGTAGTACTAGCGGGGTGACCTACAATGAGCAGTTCTTC.

The gene calls are TRBV11-2 and TRBJ2-3; tentatively, D is TRBD2 (5 bases). The CDR3 spans 14 residues. Germline V gene lookup returns CDR1 SGHAT and CDR2 FQNNGV. V was trimmed by 1 base and J by 8 bases, leaving 13 bases between them. CDR3 residues: CASSLGGGAGTQYF. CDR3 coding DNA: TGTGCCAGCAGCTTAGGCGGCGGCGCGGGTACGCAGTATTTT.

The chain combines TRBV6-6 with TRBJ1-1, with TRBD1 matching 8 bases. The CDR3 totals 14 residues. The junction had 2 bases not matched to a gene; V was cut back by 2 bases and J by 3 bases. Germline CDR1 MNHNY, CDR2 SVGAGI (reference sequence). The CDR3 DNA reads as TGTGCCAGCAGTTACCAGGGGGCGGACACTGAAGCTTTCTTT. Translating it yields CASSYQGADTEAFF.

This clone has just a few counts. V gene TRBV15 combines with J gene TRBJ2-1, with 8 bases identical to TRBD2. There are 15 residues in the CDR3. Germline assignment: CDR1 LNHNV and CDR2 YYDKDF (reference sequence). The V gene end was trimmed by 6 bases and the J gene end by 7 bases; junction bases not matched to a gene: 11. CDR3 sequence reads: CATRDTSGAINEQFF. CDR3 nucleotide sequence: TGTGCCACCAGGGACACTAGCGGAGCAATTAATGAGCAGTTCTTC. Full variable domain (missing parts from reference TRBV15 and TRBJ2-1): DAMVIQNPRYQVTQFGKPVTLSCSQTLNHNVMYWYQQKSSQAPKLLFHYYDKDFNNEADTPDNFQSRRPNTSFCFLDIRSPGLGDTAMYLCATRDTSGAINEQFFGPGTRLTVL.

This chain connects TRBV6-1 to TRBJ1-5; the D gene is possibly TRBD1 (5 bases). V lost 2 bases, J lost 2 bases, and 16 bases lay in between. Germline V CDR1 and CDR2: MNHNS, SASEGT. The CDR3 has 17 amino acids. CDR3 nucleotides: TGTGCCAGCAGTGAATTCGGTGGGGCCGAAGGCAATCAGCCCCAGCATTTT. Protein product: CASSEFGGAEGNQPQHF.